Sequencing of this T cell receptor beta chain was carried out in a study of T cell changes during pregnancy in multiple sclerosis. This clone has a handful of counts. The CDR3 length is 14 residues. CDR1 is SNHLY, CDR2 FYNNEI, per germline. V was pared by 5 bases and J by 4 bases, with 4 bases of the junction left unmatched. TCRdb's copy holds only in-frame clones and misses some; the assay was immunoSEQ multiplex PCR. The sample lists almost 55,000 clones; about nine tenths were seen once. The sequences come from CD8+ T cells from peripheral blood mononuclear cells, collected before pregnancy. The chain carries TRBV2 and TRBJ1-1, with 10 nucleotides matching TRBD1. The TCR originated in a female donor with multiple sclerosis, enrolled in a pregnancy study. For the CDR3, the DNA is TGTGCCAGCAGTACGGGACAGGGGAGCACTGAAGCTTTCTTT. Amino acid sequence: CASSTGQGSTEAFF.